The TCR beta chain under discussion was sequenced for a study of vaccination and CD4 T cells after COVID-19. The junction had 10 bases not matched to a gene; V was cut back by 6 bases and J by 4 bases. The length of the CDR3 is 15 residues. In germline, CDR1 is LNHDA, CDR2 SQIVND (reference sequence). The Oncomine TCR Beta short-read assay was what sequenced the DNA obtained from cultured CD4+ T cells. Using the QIAamp micro DNA kit, genomic DNA was extracted from the CD4+ T cells that had been cultured. TCRdb fed the PCR reads into MiXCR, producing one record per CDR3 protein. Of about 11,000 distinct CDR3 sequences in the sample, approximately 41% were seen once. This clonotype was seen a few times. Its antigen is unidentified. Treatment indicated: roughly 10-day PBMC culture with coronavirus spike peptide pools or control peptides (ViraFEST assay).

V usage is TRBV19 and J usage is TRBJ1-2; 8 nucleotides line up with TRBD1. The sequenced material came from CD4+ T cells from blood, cultured in vitro. The sequence was collected from a human donor who had recovered from COVID-19. The CDR3 loop is CASRESTTGGYGYTF. The CDR3 region has the DNA TGTGCCAGTAGAGAATCCACCACAGGGGGCTATGGCTACACCTTC.